Each of the 23 T cell receptor beta chains below was sequenced from the same sample in a study of cytomegalovirus exposure and HLA in healthy donors. PCR used 60 Vbeta primers and 13 Jbeta primers. Method: immunoSEQ multiplex PCR; TCRdb's copy keeps in-frame clones and lacks some. The sample has around 35,000 clones, and its top ten clones hold about 1.9%. Material for sequencing was PBMCs. The receptors shown here come from a woman between 35 and 50 years old in good health and CMV-seropositive.

The rearrangement uses TRBV18 and TRBJ1-1, with a possible D match to TRBD1 (6 bases). The CDR3 runs to 15 residues. Germline V gene data show CDR1 as KGHSH and CDR2 as LQKENI. The V end lost 3 bases, the J end lost 4 bases, and 15 bases lay between the germline ends. For the CDR3, the DNA is TGTGCCAGCTCACCCGGGACACTCCTGGGCACTGAAGCTTTCTTT. This codes for CASSPGTLLGTEAFF.

This chain connects TRBV7-2 to TRBJ2-3; D may be TRBD2 (7 bases). With 0 bases removed from V and 7 bases from J, the gap between germline ends came to 11 bases. The CDR3 spans 14 residues. The V gene's germline CDR1 is SGHTA and CDR2 FQGNSA. CDR3 sequence (DNA): TGTGCCAGCAGCTTAGCGGCGGGGGCCAATACGCAGTATTTT. Its translation: CASSLAAGANTQYF.

The chain is built from TRBV28 and TRBJ1-4; TRBD1 matches 8 bases. J gave up 8 bases and V 2 bases, and 10 bases lay outside the gene matches. The CDR3 has 16 amino acids. The germline V gene has CDR1 MDHEN and CDR2 SYDVKM. The CDR3 loop reads CASSLTGGQGSEKLFF. DNA for the CDR3: TGTGCCAGCAGTTTAACTGGCGGACAGGGTTCAGAAAAACTGTTTTTT. The full variable domain, rest sourced from reference TRBV28 and TRBJ1-4, is DVKVTQSSRYLVKRTGEKVFLECVQDMDHENMFWYRQDPGLGLRLIYFSYDVKMKEKGDIPEGYSVSREKKERFSLILESASTNQTSMYLCASSLTGGQGSEKLFFGSGTQLSVL.

J is TRBJ2-7 and V is TRBV5-6; 7 bases are shared with TRBD1. This CDR3 is 14 amino acids long. Trimming at V came to 4 bases and at J to 3 bases, leaving 7 bases not matched to a gene. CDR1 SGHDT and CDR2 YYEEEE come from the germline V gene. The CDR3 loop reads CASSPMRQGYEQYF. The CDR3 nucleotides are TGTGCCAGCAGCCCCATGAGACAGGGCTACGAGCAGTACTTC.

The V call is TRBV5-4, the J call TRBJ2-2; D is unclear. Germline V gives CDR1 SGHNT, CDR2 YYREEE (reference sequence). The CDR3 has 14 residues. V was pared by 4 bases and J by 7 bases, with 14 bases between. CDR3 bases: TGTGCCAGCAGCCGAGCCGGGTACAACGGGGAGCTGTTTTTT. It specifies CASSRAGYNGELFF.

Comment on this clone: An end of the junction does not agree with germline; a read error may underlie this. The sample holds other DNA sequences that translate to the same CDR3. The chain uses TRBV13 and TRBJ1-1, with a weak D call TRBD1 (6 bases). Germline assignment: CDR1 PRHDT and CDR2 FYEKMQ (reference sequence). The CDR3 is 15 amino acids. CDR3 amino acids: CASRTRGGLNTEAFF. CDR3 coding DNA: TGCGCCAGCAGGACAAGGGGGGGCCTGAACACTGAAGCTTTCTTT.

The chain combines TRBV5-5 with TRBJ1-2, with D possibly being TRBD1 (6 bases). The germline V gene has CDR1 SGHKS and CDR2 YYEKEE (reference sequence). The CDR3 has 14 amino acids. Trimming stripped 3 bases from V and 5 bases from J, with 14 bases between. The CDR3: CASSSPGDGYGYTF. In DNA, the CDR3 is TGTGCCAGCAGCTCTCCAGGGGATGGGTATGGCTACACCTTC.

The chain couples TRBV19 to TRBJ2-1; 12 bases are shared with TRBD2. Germline V CDR1 and CDR2: LNHDA, SQIVND (reference sequence). The CDR3 is 14 amino acids. The CDR3 protein is CATGRASGRDEQFF. In nucleotides, the CDR3 is TGTGCTACGGGAAGGGCTAGCGGGAGGGATGAGCAGTTCTTC.

The V gene is TRBV6-5, the J gene TRBJ1-1, with D uncertain. Trimming removed 2 bases from V and 5 bases from J, with 12 bases in between. CDR1 MNHEY and CDR2 SVGAGI come from the germline V gene. This CDR3 has 14 amino acids. The CDR3 loop is CASSYVPGGTEAFF. CDR3 coding DNA: TGTGCCAGCAGTTACGTCCCGGGTGGGACTGAAGCTTTCTTT.

This chain links TRBV2 with TRBJ2-5; 10 bases agree with TRBD1. The CDR3 sequence is 16 residues long. V was clipped by 3 bases and J by 5 bases; unmatched bases: 9. Germline CDR1 is SNHLY and CDR2 is FYNNEI. The CDR3 spells CASSDPRDRGEETQYF. CDR3 sequence (DNA): TGTGCCAGCAGTGACCCCCGGGACAGGGGTGAGGAGACCCAGTACTTC. The full variable domain, with the rest looked up from reference TRBV2 and TRBJ2-5, is EPEVTQTPSHQVTQMGQEVILRCVPISNHLYFYWYRQILGQKVEFLVSFYNNEISEKSEIFDDQFSVERPDGSNFTLKIRSTKLEDSAMYFCASSDPRDRGEETQYFGPGTRLLVL.

The rearrangement links TRBV5-1 to TRBJ1-1; 7 bases line up with TRBD1. The V gene end was trimmed by 3 bases and the J gene end by 5 bases; junction bases not matched to a gene: 7. Germline V lookup: CDR1 SGHRS, CDR2 YFSETQ. The length of the CDR3 is 14 residues. This CDR3 is CASSSRPGGTEAFF. CDR3 nucleotide sequence: TGCGCCAGCAGCTCAAGGCCAGGGGGAACTGAAGCTTTCTTT.

The genes are TRBV28 and TRBJ2-5, with D possibly TRBD1 on 5 matching bases. Germline CDR1 MDHEN, CDR2 SYDVKM. CDR3 length equals 11 residues. The ends were cut back, 7 bases at V and 5 bases at J, with 8 bases in the middle. The CDR3 bases are TGTGCCAGCATTTACAGGGAGACCCAGTACTTC. This sequence encodes CASIYRETQYF. Using reference TRBV28 and TRBJ2-5 for the parts outside the CDR3, the full variable domain is DVKVTQSSRYLVKRTGEKVFLECVQDMDHENMFWYRQDPGLGLRLIYFSYDVKMKEKGDIPEGYSVSREKKERFSLILESASTNQTSMYLCASIYRETQYFGPGTRLLVL.

This sequence joins TRBV10-3 and TRBJ1-4; tentative D call: TRBD1 (6 bases). V was clipped by 6 bases and J by 5 bases, with 10 bases between them. There are 13 residues in the CDR3. Per germline, CDR1 ENHRY and CDR2 SYGVKD. CDR3 in amino acids: CAISNRENEKLFF. The DNA for the CDR3 is TGTGCCATCAGCAACAGGGAAAATGAAAAACTGTTTTTT.

V and J are TRBV7-2 and TRBJ2-7; 10 bases line up with TRBD2. This CDR3 has 16 amino acids. J lost 0 bases, V lost 3 bases, and 5 bases had no gene match. The germline V gene encodes CDR1 SGHTA and CDR2 FQGNSA. The CDR3 nucleotides read TGTGCCAGCAGCTTCCGGACTAGCGGTAGCTCCTACGAGCAGTACTTC. This encodes CASSFRTSGSSYEQYF.

This chain connects TRBV6-5 to TRBJ2-7, with D perhaps matching TRBD2 (6 bases). This CDR3 is 14 amino acids long. Germline assignment: CDR1 MNHEY and CDR2 SVGAGI. Trimming pared 4 bases from V and 5 bases from J, leaving 15 bases between. The CDR3 DNA reads as TGTGCCAGCAGTTTGAGCCGGGGGTTAGACGAGCAGTACTTC. Translating it yields CASSLSRGLDEQYF.

J is TRBJ2-5 and V is TRBV15; D gene uncertain. Germline V gene sequence: CDR1 LNHNV, CDR2 YYDKDF (reference sequence). CDR3 size: 14 residues. V was shortened by 0 bases and J by 1 base, with 6 bases between the two germline ends. The CDR3: CATSRDRSQETQYF. The CDR3 nucleotides are TGTGCCACCAGCAGAGATCGGAGCCAAGAGACCCAGTACTTC.

The rearrangement links TRBV5-5 to TRBJ2-5; 7 nucleotides line up with TRBD2. This CDR3 contains 15 residues. The junction had 3 bases not matched to a gene; V was cut back by 0 bases and J by 1 base. Germline values: CDR1 SGHKS, CDR2 YYEKEE (reference sequence). The CDR3 region is CASSLAPSGQETQYF. CDR3 DNA: TGTGCCAGCAGCTTGGCGCCTAGCGGCCAAGAGACCCAGTACTTC.

The rearrangement uses TRBV7-9 and TRBJ2-2; 8 bases map to TRBD1. V trimming: 6 bases; J trimming: 2 bases; junction bases outside the gene matches: 5. This CDR3 contains 15 residues. The germline gives CDR1 SEHNR, CDR2 FQNEAQ (reference sequence). In DNA form, the CDR3 reads TGTGCCAGCAGGGAGACAGGGGCAAACACCGGGGAGCTGTTTTTT. Translating gives CASRETGANTGELFF.

The chain is built from TRBV9 and TRBJ2-5; D is perhaps TRBD2 (5 bases). The CDR3 is made up of 15 amino acids. The germline V gene has CDR1 SGDLS and CDR2 YYNGEE. V was clipped by 0 bases and J by 5 bases, with 14 bases between them. The CDR3 nucleotides are TGTGCCAGCAGCGTAGCGGGTGTGGGAGAGGAGACCCAGTACTTC. Translating it yields CASSVAGVGEETQYF.

This rearrangement joins TRBV28 to TRBJ2-1, with D possibly TRBD1 on 5 matching bases. Trimming pared 3 bases from V and 6 bases from J, leaving 6 bases between. The CDR3 consists of 12 residues. Germline loops: CDR1 MDHEN, CDR2 SYDVKM. This CDR3 is CASSLTVNEQFF. The CDR3 DNA sequence: TGTGCCAGCAGTTTGACAGTCAATGAGCAGTTCTTC.

This chain connects TRBV4-2 to TRBJ2-5; 14 nucleotides match TRBD2. This CDR3 has 17 amino acids. Looked up from germline, CDR1 is LGHNA and CDR2 is YNFKEQ. J gave up 2 bases and V 1 base, and 3 bases lay outside the gene matches. This CDR3 reads CASSQGGTSGSQETQYF. The CDR3 DNA reads TGTGCCAGCAGCCAAGGGGGGACTAGCGGGAGTCAAGAGACCCAGTACTTC.

This chain links TRBV6-1 with TRBJ2-5; D is ambiguous. Between the trimmed V and J ends, which lost 6 bases and 2 bases, there was a span of 10 bases. Germline assignment: CDR1 MNHNS and CDR2 SASEGT. The CDR3 consists of 13 residues. This chain's CDR3 is CASRAALQETQYF. The CDR3 DNA sequence: TGTGCCAGCAGAGCCGCCCTACAAGAGACCCAGTACTTC.

V gene TRBV27 combines with J gene TRBJ1-1, with a weak D call TRBD1 (5 bases). The CDR3 extends over 12 amino acids. Germline lookup yields CDR1 MNHEY and CDR2 SMNVEV (reference sequence). The germline V and J ends were trimmed by 4 bases and 11 bases, with 14 bases remaining between them. The CDR3 nucleotides are TGTGCCAGCAGTTCGGGGGGGAGGGATGCTTTCTTT. It codes for CASSSGGRDAFF.